The clone carrying this T cell receptor beta chain occurred a few times. The antigen remains undetermined. The entry originates in a study of response to subunit inactivated influenza vaccine. Study conclusions and caveats: Authors suggested few new T cells are recruited by each seasonal influenza vaccination.

TCRdb passed the RT-PCR reads through MiXCR, listing each CDR3 protein once. The sample holds 200,000 to 300,000 distinct CDR3 sequences, about 12% seen once. The CDR3 has 15 amino acids. Germline V gene lookup returns CDR1 LNHNV and CDR2 YYDKDF (reference sequence). The V gene lost 0 bases and the J gene lost 4 bases, with 12 bases spanning the gap. This specimen was non-naive T cells sorted from PBMCs, taken 14 days before vaccination. V usage is TRBV15 and J usage is TRBJ1-1; D is uncertain. The sequence derives from a man aged 50 to 59 who received an inactivated influenza vaccine. CDR3: CATSRDFLAGTEAFF. In DNA form, the CDR3 reads TGTGCCACCAGCAGAGACTTCCTTGCGGGCACTGAAGCTTTCTTT.